This T cell receptor beta chain appears in the sequencing data of a study of blood T cell repertoires in COVID-19. Original methodology: The assay estimated nucleated cells by amplifying reference gene primers. Data came from immunoSEQ multiplex PCR; TCRdb stores just in-frame clones and leaves some out. D and trimming were read from the DNA, whereas the V and J calls and clone size are those reported in that table. The sample gives about 280,000 clones, nearly 90% of which show up once; 1.9% is in the top ten. The sample consisted of PBMCs or T cells enriched from blood (not recorded which). The TCR was taken from a woman aged 55 to 70 who had recovered from COVID-19.

The CDR3, as DNA: TGTGCCAGCAGCCGGGGACAGCGGAACACTGAAGCTTTCTTT. Translation gives CASSRGQRNTEAFF. This chain connects TRBV11-1 to TRBJ1-1; the match to TRBD1 covers 7 bases. CDR1 is SGHAT, CDR2 FQDESV, per germline (reference sequence). With 5 bases clipped from V and 1 base from J, the junction kept 4 bases outside the gene matches. This CDR3 spans 14 amino acids.